Reported below is one T cell receptor (beta chain). Germline CDR1 is SEHNR and CDR2 is FQNEAQ (reference sequence). The CDR3 is made up of 16 amino acids. Deletions cut 1 base from V and 5 bases from J, with 18 bases between. The data were obtained in a study of blood T cell repertoires in COVID-19. Measured with immunoSEQ multiplex PCR; TCRdb has only the in-frame clones, and not every one. The table includes about 220,000 clones, roughly 85% detected once. The genes are TRBV7-9 and TRBJ2-7, with a weak D call TRBD2 (6 bases). The specimen sequenced was peripheral blood. The clonotype was recovered from a woman in her seventies with COVID-19, enrolled during active disease. The CDR3 sequence: CASSLDYLRDSDEQYF. The CDR3 nucleotides are TGTGCCAGCAGCTTAGATTACCTGCGGGATTCAGACGAGCAGTACTTC.